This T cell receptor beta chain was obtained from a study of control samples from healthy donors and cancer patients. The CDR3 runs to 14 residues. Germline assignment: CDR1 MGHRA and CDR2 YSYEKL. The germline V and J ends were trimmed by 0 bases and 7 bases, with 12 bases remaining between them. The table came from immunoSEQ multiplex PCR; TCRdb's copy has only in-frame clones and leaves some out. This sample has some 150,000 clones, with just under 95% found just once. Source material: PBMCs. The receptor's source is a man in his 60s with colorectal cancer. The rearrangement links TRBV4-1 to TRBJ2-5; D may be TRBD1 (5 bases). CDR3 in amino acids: CASSQDPGKGTQYF. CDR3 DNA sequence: TGCGCCAGCAGCCAAGATCCAGGGAAAGGGACCCAGTACTTC.